Sequencing of this T cell receptor (beta chain) was carried out in a study of blood T cell repertoires in COVID-19. Study context: Sites in the United States, Italy and Spain provided acute and convalescent COVID-19 samples. The analysed material was cDNA or gDNA that came from T cells, B-cell-depleted T cells, or PBMCs.

Assay used: immunoSEQ multiplex PCR; TCRdb lists only in-frame clones, some missing. The table has about 180,000 clones, approximately 85% seen once; the top ten hold over 7%. Trimming removed 4 bases from V and 10 bases from J, with 12 bases in between. In germline, CDR1 is SGHRS, CDR2 YFSETQ. This CDR3 has 13 amino acids. The receptor was derived from a woman aged 25 to 39 who had recovered from COVID-19. The sample taken for sequencing was PBMCs or T cells enriched from blood (not recorded which). The chain has TRBV5-1 and TRBJ2-6; D is uncertain. The DNA of the CDR3 is TGCGCCAGCAGCCTCGAAAATACAAACGTCCTGACTTTC. As protein: CASSLENTNVLTF.